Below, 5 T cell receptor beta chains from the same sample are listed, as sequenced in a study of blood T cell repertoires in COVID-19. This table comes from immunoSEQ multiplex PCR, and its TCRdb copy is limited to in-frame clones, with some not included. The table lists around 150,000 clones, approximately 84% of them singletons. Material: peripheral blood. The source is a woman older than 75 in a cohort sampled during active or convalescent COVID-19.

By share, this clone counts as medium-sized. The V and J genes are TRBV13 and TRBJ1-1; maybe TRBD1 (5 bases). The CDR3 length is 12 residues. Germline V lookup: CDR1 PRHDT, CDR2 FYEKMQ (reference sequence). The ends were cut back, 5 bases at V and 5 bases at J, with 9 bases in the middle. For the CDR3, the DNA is TGTGCCAGCAGCCAGACAGAAACTGAAGCTTTCTTT. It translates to CASSQTETEAFF.

The CDR3 here is CASSFSTSSRHEKLFF. Written as DNA, the CDR3 is TGTGCCAGCAGCTTTTCGACATCCTCACGACATGAAAAACTGTTTTTT. The V call is TRBV5-5, the J call TRBJ1-4; D remains unclear. Germline V gives CDR1 SGHKS, CDR2 YYEKEE (reference sequence). There are 16 residues in the CDR3. The germline V and J ends were trimmed by 2 bases and 6 bases, with 17 bases remaining between them.

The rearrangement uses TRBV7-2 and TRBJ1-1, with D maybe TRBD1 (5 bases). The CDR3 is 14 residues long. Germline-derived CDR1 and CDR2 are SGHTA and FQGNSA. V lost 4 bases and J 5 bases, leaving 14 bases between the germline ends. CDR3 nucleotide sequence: TGTGCCAGCAGCTCTGAAAGCCGGGGGACTGAAGCTTTCTTT. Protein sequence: CASSSESRGTEAFF. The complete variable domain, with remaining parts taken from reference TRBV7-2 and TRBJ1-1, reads GAGVSQSPSNKVTEKGKDVELRCDPISGHTALYWYRQSLGQGLEFLIYFQGNSAPDKSGLPSDRFSAERTGGSVSTLTIQRTQQEDSAVYLCASSSESRGTEAFFGQGTRLTVV.

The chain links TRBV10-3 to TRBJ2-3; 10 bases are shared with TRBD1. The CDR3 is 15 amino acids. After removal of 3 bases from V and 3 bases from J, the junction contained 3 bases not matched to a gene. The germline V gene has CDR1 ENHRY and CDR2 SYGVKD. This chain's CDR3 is CAISDRDRGTDTQYF. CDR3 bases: TGTGCCATCAGTGACCGGGACAGGGGAACAGATACGCAGTATTTT.

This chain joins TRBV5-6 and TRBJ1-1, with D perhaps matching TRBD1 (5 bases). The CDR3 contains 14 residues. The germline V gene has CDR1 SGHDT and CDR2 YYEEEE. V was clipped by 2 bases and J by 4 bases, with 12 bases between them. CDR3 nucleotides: TGTGCCAGCAGCTTAATTTGGGGGGGCACTGAAGCTTTCTTT. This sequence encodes CASSLIWGGTEAFF.